This TCR beta chain was found in a study of cytomegalovirus exposure and HLA in healthy donors. Study overall: An early release of data contained 75 million to 100 million unique TCRs, which came from HLA-typed donors. Regarding the study as a whole: Some V segments could not be told apart, so they were left out, TRBV6-2 and TRBV6-3 among them.

PCR was performed using 60 Vbeta and 13 Jbeta primers. Sequencing used immunoSEQ multiplex PCR; TCRdb keeps in-frame clones, though not all of them. The sample includes 150,000 to 200,000 clones, approximately 80% of them seen just once. A word on this clone: Its antigen is undetermined.

This CDR3 is 16 amino acids long. Looked up from germline, CDR1 is MDHEN and CDR2 is SYDVKM. The trim removed 6 bases at V and 2 bases at J, leaving 9 bases unmatched. This chain links TRBV28 with TRBJ2-1; 8 bases agree with TRBD1. This clonotype originated in a woman aged 40 to 50 in good health and CMV-seronegative. The specimen was PBMCs. CDR3 amino acids: CASRPLWTGPYNEQFF. CDR3 bases: TGTGCCAGCAGACCCCTTTGGACAGGGCCCTACAATGAGCAGTTCTTC.